This passage covers 2 T cell receptor beta chains from one sample sequenced in a study of blood T cell repertoires in COVID-19. The data were produced by immunoSEQ multiplex PCR, yet TCRdb's version contains in-frame clones alone and is incomplete. The sample lists about 230,000 clones, roughly 90% occurring once. The sample taken for sequencing was PBMCs or T cells enriched from blood (not recorded which). These receptors were taken from a woman aged 45 to 65 in a cohort exposed to, infected with or recovered from COVID-19 (not recorded which).

The chain couples TRBV30 to TRBJ2-7; 9 bases line up with TRBD1. The trim removed 4 bases at V and 3 bases at J, leaving 7 bases unmatched. Germline CDR1 reads GTSNPN; CDR2 reads SVGIG (reference sequence). This CDR3 is 14 amino acids long. This chain's CDR3 is CAWTAGTGNYEQYF. CDR3 sequence (DNA): TGTGCCTGGACTGCCGGGACAGGGAACTACGAGCAGTACTTC.

The chain combines TRBV29-1 with TRBJ2-7; 12 nucleotides line up with TRBD1. The CDR3 length is 13 residues. CDR1 SQVTM and CDR2 ANQGSEA come from the germline V gene. Germline trimming cut 4 bases from V and 4 bases from J; bases unmatched to any gene: 2. CDR3 bases: TGCAGCGTTGGGGACAGGGGGCCGTACGAGCAGTACTTC. Protein: CSVGDRGPYEQYF.